This T cell receptor (beta chain) emerged from a study of patients and donors after allogeneic stem cell transplantation. J gave up 4 bases and V 6 bases, and 11 bases lay outside the gene matches. The CDR3 contains 15 residues. TCRdb called the RT-PCR reads again in MiXCR, with one record for every CDR3 protein. The sample lists about a million distinct CDR3 sequences, over 15% occurring once. The sequencing input was blood, either unsorted or a sorted T cell fraction (not recorded which). The sequence was collected from a human donor who was either an allogeneic HSCT recipient or a stem cell or donor lymphocyte infusion donor (not recorded which). It is not recorded whose cells these are; they may come from a transplant donor. This chain joins TRBV12-3 or TRBV12-4 and TRBJ2-5; TRBD1 matches at 7 bases. The DNA of the CDR3 is TGTGCCAGCAGCCGGAGTCGAGGGGGCCTAGAGACCCAGTACTTC. Amino acids: CASSRSRGGLETQYF.